Sequencing of this T cell receptor (beta chain) was carried out in a study of shared clonotypes between healthy human individuals. Germline CDR1 SGHDT, CDR2 YYEEEE. The CDR3 extends over 14 amino acids. Deletions cut 4 bases from V and 4 bases from J, with 14 bases between. TCRdb keeps only in-frame clones here, not all; method: immunoSEQ multiplex PCR. The table records 470,000 or so clones, 65% to 85% of them present only once. Material: PBMCs. The sequence was obtained from a woman between 35 and 50 years old in good health. Some clones in this sample may be carry-over from other donors' samples. V gene TRBV5-6 combines with J gene TRBJ2-5; maybe TRBD1 (6 bases). In DNA, the CDR3 is TGTGCCAGCAGCGAAGGGGGACCAGGAGAGACCCAGTACTTC. Amino acids: CASSEGGPGETQYF. The full variable domain, with the rest looked up from reference TRBV5-6 and TRBJ2-5, is DAGVTQSPTHLIKTRGQQVTLRCSPKSGHDTVSWYQQALGQGPQFIFQYYEEEERQRGNFPDRFSGHQFPNYSSELNVNALLLGDSALYLCASSEGGPGETQYFGPGTRLLVL.